These T cell receptor beta chains were read from a single sample in a study of siplizumab effects on memory and regulatory T cells. The method was immunoSEQ multiplex PCR; TCRdb's version includes in-frame clones alone and lacks a portion of them. The sample holds tens of thousands of clones; approximately 95% are singletons and the top ten take around 0.3%. The source material was non-Treg CD4+ T cells sorted from blood. The receptors stem from a human donor in good health. The CDR3 runs from the conserved cysteine through the conserved F or W. Fields, in order: J gene, D gene, clone size, V gene, CDR3 DNA, CDR3 protein. The D gene is left open where the match is weak. Expanded clones get a size class; other rows say once, few or many, or leave the size out.

j_call: TRBJ2-3
d_call: -
clone_size: -
v_call: TRBV10-1
cdr3_nt: TGCGCCAGCAGAGCCGGGACTTCAGGCACAGATACGCAGTATTTT
cdr3_aa: CASRAGTSGTDTQYF

j_call: TRBJ1-2
d_call: -
clone_size: -
v_call: TRBV5-1
cdr3_nt: TGCGCCAGCAGCGGGCGGGGGCTTAACTATGGCTACACCTTC
cdr3_aa: CASSGRGLNYGYTF

j_call: TRBJ1-4
d_call: -
clone_size: once
v_call: TRBV27
cdr3_nt: TGTGCCAGCAGACCCACCGGGAGGGTCGGGGTCTCGAAACTGTTTTTT
cdr3_aa: CASRPTGRVGVSKLFF

j_call: TRBJ1-5
d_call: -
clone_size: -
v_call: TRBV5-6
cdr3_nt: TGTGCCAGCAGCTTGTGGGGGAATCAGCCCCAGCATTTT
cdr3_aa: CASSLWGNQPQHF

j_call: TRBJ2-1
d_call: TRBD1
clone_size: -
v_call: TRBV19
cdr3_nt: TGTGCCAGTAGTAAGGACACTCCAGGGGGTAGCTCCTACAATGAGCAGTTCTTC
cdr3_aa: CASSKDTPGGSSYNEQFF

j_call: TRBJ2-2
d_call: TRBD1
clone_size: -
v_call: TRBV5-1
cdr3_nt: TGCGCCAGCAGCTTGGAGGGACAGGTAACCGGGGAGCTGTTTTTT
cdr3_aa: CASSLEGQVTGELFF

j_call: TRBJ2-1
d_call: -
clone_size: few
v_call: TRBV5-1
cdr3_nt: TGCGCCAGCAGCTTGGTGGGGCAGACTAACTACAATGAGCAGTTCTTC
cdr3_aa: CASSLVGQTNYNEQFF

j_call: TRBJ2-3
d_call: TRBD2
clone_size: -
v_call: TRBV10-3
cdr3_nt: TGTGCCATCAGTAAGCGGGAGGAAGATACGCAGTATTTT
cdr3_aa: CAISKREEDTQYF

j_call: TRBJ2-1
d_call: TRBD1
clone_size: once
v_call: TRBV7-9
cdr3_nt: TGTGCCAGCAGCAATTCGGACAGGGGGAATGAGCAGTTCTTC
cdr3_aa: CASSNSDRGNEQFF

j_call: TRBJ2-2
d_call: TRBD2
clone_size: -
v_call: TRBV11-2
cdr3_nt: TGTGCCAGCAGCCAAAAGGTGGCGGGAGCGAACACCGGGGAGCTGTTTTTT
cdr3_aa: CASSQKVAGANTGELFF

j_call: TRBJ2-1
d_call: TRBD2
clone_size: -
v_call: TRBV11-2
cdr3_nt: TGTGCCAGCAGCATCACTAGCGGGCCGTACAATGAGCAGTTCTTC
cdr3_aa: CASSITSGPYNEQFF

j_call: TRBJ1-6
d_call: -
clone_size: -
v_call: TRBV15
cdr3_nt: TGTGCCACCAGCAGAGATCGAACAGGTAGTTCACCCCTCCACTTT
cdr3_aa: CATSRDRTGSSPLHF

j_call: TRBJ2-5
d_call: TRBD1
clone_size: -
v_call: TRBV30
cdr3_nt: TGTGCCTGGAGGTCCGGGACAGGCAACCAAGAGACCCAGTACTTC
cdr3_aa: CAWRSGTGNQETQYF

j_call: TRBJ2-7
d_call: -
clone_size: -
v_call: TRBV7-8
cdr3_nt: TGTGCCAGCAGCCCGCTTCGGACAGCCTCCCCCTACGAGCAGTACTTC
cdr3_aa: CASSPLRTASPYEQYF

j_call: TRBJ2-7
d_call: TRBD1
clone_size: -
v_call: TRBV5-4
cdr3_nt: TGTGCCAGCAGCCCGGGACAGGGGGCAGGTCTATACGAGCAGTACTTC
cdr3_aa: CASSPGQGAGLYEQYF

j_call: TRBJ2-3
d_call: -
clone_size: -
v_call: TRBV30
cdr3_nt: TGTGCCTGGGCCCTCGAGTTGGTTCTTGGGGCAGATACGCAGTATTTT
cdr3_aa: CAWALELVLGADTQYF

j_call: TRBJ1-3
d_call: TRBD1
clone_size: -
v_call: TRBV18
cdr3_nt: TGTGCCAGCTTCCCCCCGGGACAGGGGTCAGGAAACACCATATATTTT
cdr3_aa: CASFPPGQGSGNTIYF

j_call: TRBJ2-5
d_call: -
clone_size: -
v_call: TRBV28
cdr3_nt: TGTGCCAGCAGCCAACTTTTAAGACGCCAAGAGACCCAGTACTTC
cdr3_aa: CASSQLLRRQETQYF

j_call: TRBJ2-3
d_call: TRBD2
clone_size: -
v_call: TRBV18
cdr3_nt: TGTGCCAGCTCACCAGTGGTAGCGGGACTCCCTCCTATCTCCACAGATACGCAGTATTTT
cdr3_aa: CASSPVVAGLPPISTDTQYF

j_call: TRBJ2-2
d_call: -
clone_size: -
v_call: TRBV7-3
cdr3_nt: TGTGCCAGCAGCCCAGGAGCAGTACTGGGCGGGGAGCTGTTTTTT
cdr3_aa: CASSPGAVLGGELFF

j_call: TRBJ2-3
d_call: -
clone_size: -
v_call: TRBV9
cdr3_nt: TGTGCCAGCAGCGTAGGGACAGCAGATACGCAGTATTTT
cdr3_aa: CASSVGTADTQYF

j_call: TRBJ2-1
d_call: -
clone_size: -
v_call: TRBV29-1
cdr3_nt: TGCAGCGTTGAAGATGGCCAGAATCGTTTCTCCTACAATGAGCAGTTCTTC
cdr3_aa: CSVEDGQNRFSYNEQFF

j_call: TRBJ2-3
d_call: -
clone_size: -
v_call: TRBV6-6
cdr3_nt: TGTGCCAGCAGTGGCCCCTATAGCACAGATACGCAGTATTTT
cdr3_aa: CASSGPYSTDTQYF

j_call: TRBJ2-2
d_call: -
clone_size: -
v_call: TRBV10-1
cdr3_nt: TGCGCCAGCAGTGATGGTTTCGGGGGCGCGGTTCCCGGGGAGCTGTTTTTT
cdr3_aa: CASSDGFGGAVPGELFF

j_call: TRBJ2-1
d_call: TRBD2
clone_size: -
v_call: TRBV5-1
cdr3_nt: TGCGCCAGCAGCCCTGGGGGCGGGGGGTTCGGTGAGCAGTTCTTC
cdr3_aa: CASSPGGGGFGEQFF

j_call: TRBJ2-1
d_call: -
clone_size: -
v_call: TRBV5-4
cdr3_nt: TGTGCCAGCAGCATGGGGGACTTAGCGCTCAGGGGTGAGCAGTTCTTC
cdr3_aa: CASSMGDLALRGEQFF

j_call: TRBJ2-5
d_call: -
clone_size: -
v_call: TRBV14
cdr3_nt: TGTGCCAGCAGCCTTAGTCATCTAGAGACCCAGTACTTC
cdr3_aa: CASSLSHLETQYF

j_call: TRBJ1-3
d_call: -
clone_size: -
v_call: TRBV7-2
cdr3_nt: TGTGCCAGCAGCTTAGACAGAATATCTGGAAACACCATATATTTT
cdr3_aa: CASSLDRISGNTIYF

j_call: TRBJ1-3
d_call: -
clone_size: -
v_call: TRBV5-1
cdr3_nt: TGCGCCAGCAGCTTGGGGGATTCTGGAAACACCATATATTTT
cdr3_aa: CASSLGDSGNTIYF

j_call: TRBJ1-4
d_call: -
clone_size: -
v_call: TRBV7-9
cdr3_nt: TGTGCCAGCAGCACGGGGGGTAATGAAAAACTGTTTTTT
cdr3_aa: CASSTGGNEKLFF

j_call: TRBJ1-4
d_call: -
clone_size: -
v_call: TRBV6-5
cdr3_nt: TGTGCCAGCAGTTCCCAGAGGTCTAATGAAAAACTGTTTTTT
cdr3_aa: CASSSQRSNEKLFF

j_call: TRBJ2-4
d_call: -
clone_size: once
v_call: TRBV4-1
cdr3_nt: TGCGCCAGCAGCCAAGGCTGGGTTCAGGGGCCAGCCAAAAACATTCAGTACTTC
cdr3_aa: CASSQGWVQGPAKNIQYF

j_call: TRBJ2-7
d_call: TRBD1
clone_size: -
v_call: TRBV19
cdr3_nt: TGTGCCAGTAGTATGCGACAGGGCTCCTACGAGCAGTACTTC
cdr3_aa: CASSMRQGSYEQYF

j_call: TRBJ2-7
d_call: TRBD1
clone_size: -
v_call: TRBV19
cdr3_nt: TGTGCCAGTGGGGTCGGGGACAGCGGATTCGACGAGCAGTACTTC
cdr3_aa: CASGVGDSGFDEQYF

j_call: TRBJ1-6
d_call: -
clone_size: -
v_call: TRBV5-4
cdr3_nt: TGTGCCAGCAGCCTGGGACTTAATAATTCACCCCTCCACTTT
cdr3_aa: CASSLGLNNSPLHF

j_call: TRBJ1-3
d_call: -
clone_size: -
v_call: TRBV29-1
cdr3_nt: TGCAGCGTTGGAGAGTCTGGAAACACCATATATTTT
cdr3_aa: CSVGESGNTIYF

j_call: TRBJ1-2
d_call: -
clone_size: -
v_call: TRBV29-1
cdr3_nt: TGCAGCGTTGAAGCCGTCAGGGCCTTGGACTATGGCTACACCTTC
cdr3_aa: CSVEAVRALDYGYTF

j_call: TRBJ1-2
d_call: -
clone_size: -
v_call: TRBV15
cdr3_nt: TGTGCCACCAGCAGAGATACAGTTTATGGCTACACCTTC
cdr3_aa: CATSRDTVYGYTF

j_call: TRBJ2-7
d_call: TRBD1
clone_size: -
v_call: TRBV2
cdr3_nt: TGTGCCAGTCTATTCGGGACAGGGACGTACGAGCAGTACTTC
cdr3_aa: CASLFGTGTYEQYF

j_call: TRBJ1-1
d_call: -
clone_size: -
v_call: TRBV15
cdr3_nt: TGTGCCACCAACCTAGGTGGGAGCACTGAAGCTTTCTTT
cdr3_aa: CATNLGGSTEAFF

j_call: TRBJ1-5
d_call: -
clone_size: once
v_call: TRBV5-1
cdr3_nt: TGCGCCAGCAGCAGCGAGGGGGGGGATCAGCCCCAGCATTTT
cdr3_aa: CASSSEGGDQPQHF

j_call: TRBJ1-6
d_call: -
clone_size: -
v_call: TRBV27
cdr3_nt: TGTGCCACCTCAAGGACTGAGAATTCACCCCTCCACTTT
cdr3_aa: CATSRTENSPLHF

j_call: TRBJ1-2
d_call: -
clone_size: few
v_call: TRBV29-1
cdr3_nt: TGCAGCGTGCGGGACCCTTCTTATGGCTACACCTTC
cdr3_aa: CSVRDPSYGYTF

j_call: TRBJ2-7
d_call: TRBD2
clone_size: -
v_call: TRBV10-1
cdr3_nt: TGCGCCAGCAGCTTTACACCGAGCGGGAATGAGCAGTACTTC
cdr3_aa: CASSFTPSGNEQYF

j_call: TRBJ1-2
d_call: -
clone_size: -
v_call: TRBV10-3
cdr3_nt: TGTGCCATCAGTGAGTCCACAGAAGGGTATAAGGACTATGGCTACACCTTC
cdr3_aa: CAISESTEGYKDYGYTF